This T cell receptor (beta chain) originates from a study of blood T cell repertoires in COVID-19 (dated by TCRdb to about 2020). Background on the whole study: Samples from collaborators originated in the United States, Italy and Spain and spanned both the acute and convalescent phases of COVID-19. Sample metadata almost always included a de-identified subject ID, COVID-19 status, age in years and sex. Deeply sampled blood TCRbeta repertoires from subjects exposed to, actively infected with, or recovered from COVID-19 were included in the dataset. The prospective study material was composed of cDNA or gDNA derived from T cells, B-cell-depleted T cells, or PBMCs. HLA class I and class II types, where available, came from metadata supplied by the sample provider rather than from assay-based typing. The samples were drawn from the first 160 participants of the ongoing ImmuneRACE study and from more than 1,000 subjects provided by 6 global collaborators. A freely available public database, intended as a resource for researchers studying the immune response to SARS-CoV-2, is where the repertoires were released. General findings and caveats noted by the study authors: How much clinical and demographic metadata was included differed by source and by participant, and the metadata was provided uncurated.

This clone was seen only a few times. Its antigen remains unidentified. Nothing much larger sits one base from this clone, and base qualities are not available. From a lookup of the germline V gene, CDR1 and CDR2 are SGHDT and YYEEEE. Reading from cysteine to phenylalanine, the CDR3 counts 18 amino acids. The only DNA kept is the CDR3, 54 bases in frame from the first base. For this chain, trimming is 4 bases at the V end and 3 bases at the J end, and the number of junction bases without a gene match is 7. TCRbeta CDR3 regions were amplified from genomic DNA by means of the immunoSEQ Assay, a bias-controlled multiplex PCR. The source study handled its data this way. Nucleated cell counts per sample were estimated from amplification of reference gene primers within the assay. Sequence reads were collapsed and filtered to measure the absolute abundance of every unique TCRbeta CDR3 rearrangement. For each sample, productive Simpson clonality was calculated by taking the square root of Simpson's diversity index across productive rearrangements. This is the immuneACCESS table as TCRdb keeps it, with only in-frame sequences that have V and J called. A part of the clones is gone; compared with another copy, unresolved V genes explain less than half, and the rest is unexplained. V, J and clone size derive from that table, while D and trimming were established from the DNA sequence. The sample includes around 30,000 clones, with roughly 91% observed a single time. The leading ten clones occupy roughly 13% of the sample.

Collaborating institutions collected whole blood in K2EDTA tubes following their own protocols. For TCRbeta analysis, collaborator samples were shipped as frozen whole blood, as isolated PBMCs, or as DNA extracted from either sample type. Sequenced: peripheral blood. This sequence uses TRBV5-6 and TRBJ2-2; the junction holds 15 bases that match TRBD2. The clonotype comes from a man aged 65 to 79 with active COVID-19. CDR3 reads: CASSPGLAGGGYTGELFF. In nucleotide form, the sequence is TGTGCCAGCAGCCCTGGACTAGCGGGAGGGGGTTACACCGGGGAGCTGTTTTTT.